This TCR beta chain appears in the sequencing data of a study of metastatic and nonmetastatic thyroid tumors. The CDR3 runs to 13 residues. V was shortened by 0 bases and J by 7 bases, with 5 bases between the two germline ends. Germline CDR1 and CDR2: SGDLS and YYNGEE. Using MiXCR, TCRdb re-called clones from the PCR reads. The data show around 20,000 clones, with 11% seen just once and approximately 8.1% held by the top ten. This clone was recorded only once. Among the patients, none had received any treatment before thyroid surgery. This receptor was identified in a female donor with papillary thyroid cancer or a benign thyroid nodule (not recorded which). Some clones in this sample may be carry-over from other donors' samples. This chain links TRBV9 with TRBJ1-6; D gene ambiguous. Material: blood. Written as DNA, the CDR3 is TGTGCCAGCAGCGTAGGGGGAAATTCACCCCTCCACTTT. This gives the protein CASSVGGNSPLHF.